These 12 T cell receptor beta chains originate from one sample sequenced in a study of identical twins. TCRdb fed the 5' RACE reads into MiXCR, producing one record per CDR3 protein. The table has approximately 620,000 distinct CDR3 sequences, 8.5% to 9.5% seen once; the top ten hold 0.8% to 1%. This sample was shared with a second study, whose subject was yellow fever vaccine responses in identical twins.

The source material was PBMCs. The receptors here all came from a woman aged 18-30 years in good health.

The V gene is TRBV11-2, the J gene TRBJ2-5, with TRBD2 matching over 7 bases. Germline V gives CDR1 SGHAT, CDR2 FQNNGV. Unmatched junction bases numbered 3, after V lost 0 bases and J lost 5 bases. The length of the CDR3 is 14 residues. The CDR3 DNA sequence: TGTGCCAGCAGCTTAGATGGGGAGGGGGAGACCCAGTACTTC. Residues: CASSLDGEGETQYF.

Only a few counts were recorded for this clonotype. CDR3 nucleotides: TGTGCCAGCAGTTACTCTAATAACGATTACAATGAGCAGTTCTTC. This codes for CASSYSNNDYNEQFF. This sequence joins TRBV6-5 and TRBJ2-1; D not resolved. The V end was cut by 0 bases, the J end by 4 bases, with 10 bases between. CDR3 size: 15 residues. Per germline, CDR1 MNHEY and CDR2 SVGAGI.

The chain couples TRBV25-1 to TRBJ2-2; the D call may be TRBD1 or TRBD2 (6 bases each). Trimming took off 4 bases at V and 6 bases at J, with 15 bases between the two ends. Germline CDR1 and CDR2: MGHDK and SYGVNS. The CDR3 runs to 15 residues. The CDR3 bases are TGTGCCAGCAGTGTCCGAGAAAGGGGGGCCGGGGAGCTGTTTTTT. It specifies CASSVRERGAGELFF. The full variable domain, in which reference TRBV25-1 and TRBJ2-2 provide the parts outside the CDR3, is EADIYQTPRYLVIGTGKKITLECSQTMGHDKMYWYQQDPGMELHLIHYSYGVNSTEKGDLSSESTVSRIRTEHFPLTLESARPSHTSQYLCASSVRERGAGELFFGEGSRLTVL.

Only a few counts were recorded for this clonotype. This chain joins TRBV6-2 or TRBV6-3 and TRBJ2-1; D may be TRBD2 (7 bases). Germline assignment: CDR1 MNHEY and CDR2 SVGEGT. V was trimmed by 1 base and J by 2 bases, leaving 9 bases between them. The CDR3 has 15 amino acids. The CDR3 protein is CASSYLGGPYNEQFF. As DNA, the CDR3 is TGTGCCAGCAGTTACTTGGGGGGGCCCTACAATGAGCAGTTCTTC.

Ten or more counts support this clonotype. The chain joins TRBV7-9 to TRBJ2-5, with TRBD1 matching 10 bases. The J segment lost 6 bases and the V segment lost 1 base, leaving 2 bases of the junction unmatched. This CDR3 contains 14 residues. The germline CDR1 and CDR2 sequences are SEHNR and FQNEAQ (reference sequence). CDR3 sequence reads: CASSLGQGAQTQYF. The CDR3 region has the DNA TGTGCCAGCAGCTTAGGACAGGGGGCCCAGACCCAGTACTTC.

The genes are TRBV29-1 and TRBJ2-1; 7 bases fit TRBD1. The trim removed 3 bases at V and 3 bases at J, leaving 11 bases unmatched. CDR3 size: 16 residues. Germline V lookup: CDR1 SQVTM, CDR2 ANQGSEA. The CDR3 sequence: CSVDAPIRGHYNEQFF. Here the CDR3 DNA reads TGCAGCGTTGACGCCCCGATTAGGGGGCACTACAATGAGCAGTTCTTC.

This clonotype was seen ten or more times. V gene TRBV6-1 combines with J gene TRBJ2-1; 8 bases map to TRBD2. From germline, CDR1 is MNHNS and CDR2 SASEGT. CDR3 length equals 14 residues. Trimming took 5 bases from V and 7 from J; bases not matched to a gene: 7. CDR3 sequence (DNA): TGTGCCAGCAGTCGTTGGGGACTAGGGAATGAGCAGTTCTTC. This translates into CASSRWGLGNEQFF.

The table lists this clonotype with a few counts. The J gene is TRBJ2-7, the V gene TRBV7-8; D unresolved. The CDR3 extends over 13 amino acids. Germline CDR1 reads SGHVS; CDR2 reads FQNEAQ. The V end was cut by 6 bases, the J end by 7 bases, with 16 bases between. The CDR3 protein is CASSPSAYTEQYF. The DNA for the CDR3 is TGTGCCAGCAGTCCCTCGGCGTATACAGAGCAGTACTTC.

The chain uses TRBV4-3 and TRBJ2-2; TRBD2 matches at 10 bases. Germline loops: CDR1 LGHNA, CDR2 YSLEER. This CDR3 spans 17 amino acids. The V segment lost 2 bases and the J segment 4 bases; nucleotides outside the gene matches: 7. This CDR3 is CASSQNLAGVSTGELFF. The CDR3 bases are TGCGCCAGCAGCCAAAATCTAGCGGGAGTCAGCACCGGGGAGCTGTTTTTT.

This rearrangement joins TRBV14 to TRBJ2-3, with D hard to call. The CDR3 consists of 13 residues. V was clipped by 4 bases and J by 6 bases, with 11 bases between them. In germline, CDR1 is SGHDN, CDR2 FVKESK. CDR3 amino acids: CASSLRWQDTQYF. CDR3 nucleotide sequence: TGTGCCAGCAGCCTCCGATGGCAGGATACGCAGTATTTT. Using reference TRBV14 and TRBJ2-3 for the parts outside the CDR3, the full variable domain is EAGVTQFPSHSVIEKGQTVTLRCDPISGHDNLYWYRRVMGKEIKFLLHFVKESKQDESGMPNNRFLAERTGGTYSTLKVQPAELEDSGVYFCASSLRWQDTQYFGPGTRLTVL.

This clonotype was observed a few times. The genes are TRBV7-2 and TRBJ2-5, with 13 bases aligning to TRBD2. Unmatched junction bases numbered 20, after V lost 3 bases and J lost 1 base. Germline V gene sequence: CDR1 SGHTA, CDR2 FQGNSA. This CDR3 has 22 amino acids. Written as DNA, the CDR3 is TGTGCCAGCAGCTTCATCACTAGCGGGGGGGCCACTTCCCCGTTACTCCAAGAGACCCAGTACTTC. It translates to CASSFITSGGATSPLLQETQYF.

As regards this clonotype: Its ends do not fully match the called genes, so a read error is possible. V is TRBV5-1 and J is TRBJ2-1; D unresolved. Germline V CDR1 and CDR2: SGHRS, YFSETQ. The CDR3 spans 16 residues. CDR3 residues: CTSSLGGGTANNEQFF. CDR3 nucleotides: TGCACCAGCAGCTTGGGCGGCGGAACCGCGAACAATGAGCAGTTCTTC. Full variable domain (rest looked up from reference TRBV5-1 and TRBJ2-1): KAGVTQTPRYLIKTRGQQVTLSCSPISGHRSVSWYQQTPGQGLQFLFEYFSETQRNKGNFPGRFSGRQFSNSRSEMNVSTLELGDSALYLCTSSLGGGTANNEQFFGPGTRLTVL.